The present entry profiles one T cell receptor beta chain with its context. This entry is derived from a study of blood T cell repertoires in COVID-19. Clones were read by immunoSEQ multiplex PCR, and TCRdb kept only the in-frame ones, dropping some. The profile shows approximately 200,000 clones, 75% to 85% of them singletons. V gave up 6 bases and J gave up 4 bases; unmatched junction bases: 12. CDR3 length equals 16 residues. The germline V gene has CDR1 KGHSH and CDR2 LQKENI. The sample was peripheral blood. The rearrangement uses TRBV18 and TRBJ2-3; 8 positions match TRBD2. The clonotype was recovered from a woman between 50 and 59 years old with acute or convalescent COVID-19. In DNA, the CDR3 is TGTGCCAGCTCCGCGTCGAGCGGGAGCAGAGCAGATACGCAGTATTTT. It encodes CASSASSGSRADTQYF. The full variable domain, rest sourced from reference TRBV18 and TRBJ2-3, is NAGVMQNPRHLVRRRGQEARLRCSPMKGHSHVYWYRQLPEEGLKFMVYLQKENIIDESGMPKERFSAEFPKEGPSILRIQQVVRGDSAAYFCASSASSGSRADTQYFGPGTRLTVL.